This entry lists 10 T cell receptor beta chains sequenced from one sample in a study of T cell responses to AZD1222 COVID-19 vaccine. Profiled with immunoSEQ multiplex PCR; TCRdb holds only in-frame clones, not every one. The repertoire includes 110,000 or so clones, approximately 90% of them detected once, and 4.2% sits in the top ten. Specimen: peripheral blood, collected 28 days after the second dose of the MenACWY control vaccine. These receptors were taken from an adult who received the MenACWY meningococcal vaccine as a control.

The chain combines TRBV5-1 with TRBJ2-5; D is uncertain. This CDR3 has 14 residues. V was pared by 0 bases and J by 5 bases, with 11 bases between. Germline V gene lookup returns CDR1 SGHRS and CDR2 YFSETQ. CDR3 nucleotides: TGCGCCAGCAGCTTGGGTAAGATCGAGGAGACCCAGTACTTC. Protein product: CASSLGKIEETQYF.

This clone was picked up one time. The V gene is TRBV5-1, the J gene TRBJ2-5; the match to TRBD1 covers 9 bases. There are 18 residues in the CDR3. The V gene's germline CDR1 is SGHRS and CDR2 YFSETQ. With 2 bases clipped from V and 2 bases from J, the junction kept 13 bases outside the gene matches. The CDR3 region has the DNA TGCGCCAGCAGCTTTATCCCCGGGACAGGGAGGGGGCAAGAGACCCAGTACTTC. This codes for CASSFIPGTGRGQETQYF.

The chain recombines TRBV6-2 or TRBV6-3 with TRBJ1-2; TRBD1 is a possible D gene (6 bases). V was trimmed by 4 bases and J by 2 bases, leaving 8 bases between them. This CDR3 is 13 amino acids long. CDR1 and CDR2 from the germline V gene are MNHEY and SVGEGT. CDR3 nucleotide sequence: TGTGCCAGCAGTTCAACAGGGAACTATGGCTACACCTTC. Amino acid sequence: CASSSTGNYGYTF.

This clone was observed a few times. The V gene is TRBV7-2, the J gene TRBJ1-1; D is undetermined. Trimming removed 1 base at V and 5 bases at J, with 17 bases between. Germline values: CDR1 SGHTA, CDR2 FQGNSA. CDR3 length: 16 residues. CDR3 region: CASSLERFRSGTEAFF. Written as DNA, the CDR3 is TGTGCCAGCAGCTTAGAAAGGTTCAGATCGGGAACTGAAGCTTTCTTT.

This clone was recorded only once. The chain joins TRBV18 to TRBJ1-5, with 9 bases lining up with TRBD1. The CDR3 has 16 amino acids. Germline lookup yields CDR1 KGHSH and CDR2 LQKENI. J lost 5 bases, V lost 3 bases, and 8 bases had no gene match. Written as DNA, the CDR3 is TGTGCCAGCTCACCTCGCGGACAGGGGATGTATCAGCCCCAGCATTTT. This codes for CASSPRGQGMYQPQHF.

The rearrangement uses TRBV6-5 and TRBJ1-1; D may be TRBD1 (5 bases). The germline V gene encodes CDR1 MNHEY and CDR2 SVGAGI. CDR3 length: 15 residues. Trimming took off 6 bases at V and 0 bases at J, with 14 bases between the two ends. CDR3 nucleotides: TGTGCCAGCAGCCGCAGAGAGGGGATGAACACTGAAGCTTTCTTT. It specifies CASSRREGMNTEAFF.

V gene TRBV7-9 combines with J gene TRBJ1-6; 9 bases align to TRBD1. Germline CDR1 is SEHNR and CDR2 is FQNEAQ (reference sequence). This CDR3 spans 16 amino acids. The ends lost 4 bases at V and 3 bases at J; junction bases unmatched: 4. This CDR3 is CASSSGTGIYNSPLHF. DNA for the CDR3: TGTGCCAGCAGCTCGGGGACAGGGATCTATAATTCACCCCTCCACTTT.

This chain connects TRBV12-3 or TRBV12-4 to TRBJ2-1; 8 bases map to TRBD1. Trimming removed 5 bases from V and 7 bases from J; junction bases left unmatched: 4. This CDR3 has 13 residues. This CDR3 is CASSTGGLNEQFF. CDR3 bases: TGTGCCAGCAGTACAGGGGGGTTGAATGAGCAGTTCTTC.

The genes are TRBV7-9 and TRBJ1-2; TRBD1 matches at 9 bases. The CDR3 extends over 14 amino acids. V lost 2 bases to trimming and J lost 9 bases; unmatched junction nucleotides: 7. CDR1 and CDR2 from the germline V gene are SEHNR and FQNEAQ (reference sequence). In DNA, the CDR3 is TGTGCCAGCAGCTTACCGGGACAGGGAATTAGCTACACCTTC. It encodes CASSLPGQGISYTF.

This chain joins TRBV5-5 and TRBJ1-2; possible D gene TRBD1, 5 bases. V shed 4 bases and J shed 5 bases, with 6 bases lying between them. Germline loops: CDR1 SGHKS, CDR2 YYEKEE (reference sequence). The CDR3 is 11 residues long. The CDR3: CASSDSYGYTF. In nucleotides, the CDR3 is TGTGCCAGCAGCGACAGTTATGGCTACACCTTC.